Sequencing of this T cell receptor (beta chain) was carried out in a study of blood T cell repertoires in COVID-19. Study summary: Samples of COVID-19 (acute and convalescent) were obtained from the United States, Italy and Spain.

V was pared by 2 bases and J by 5 bases, with 18 bases between. The CDR3 extends over 17 amino acids. The germline gives CDR1 MNHEY, CDR2 SMNVEV (reference sequence). The protocol was immunoSEQ multiplex PCR, while the TCRdb copy is restricted to in-frame clones and leaves out a portion. The table lists about 210,000 clones, 65% to 85% of them singletons, with more than 8% in the top ten. The rearrangement links TRBV27 to TRBJ2-2; possibly TRBD2 for D (5 bases). The receptor was isolated from a woman aged 50 to 60 with acute or convalescent COVID-19. The sequencing sample was made of peripheral blood. CDR3 residues: CASSLRTVKGGTGELFF. The CDR3 DNA reads TGTGCCAGCAGTTTAAGAACAGTCAAAGGAGGAACCGGGGAGCTGTTTTTT.